This T cell receptor (beta chain) was documented in a study of T cells in Graves' hyperthyroidism and ophthalmopathy. The TCR beta CDR3 regions underwent amplification using RNA transcripts as the source. First-round RT-PCR with HTBI primers amplified the TCR CDR3 region. TCRdb re-derived calls from the multiplex PCR reads in MiXCR, one entry per CDR3 protein. Of roughly 290,000 distinct CDR3 sequences in the sample, around 15% are singletons; the top ten hold 55% to 60%. After removal of 3 bases from V and 7 bases from J, the junction contained 9 bases not matched to a gene. CDR3 length: 15 residues. Germline V gene data show CDR1 as LNHDA and CDR2 as SQIVND (reference sequence).

V and J are TRBV19 and TRBJ1-1; 9 nucleotides agree with TRBD1. This sequence was found in a woman aged 60 to 75 with Graves' ophthalmopathy. Material: blood. In DNA, the CDR3 is TGTGCCAGTAGTATGTTCGGGGGGACAGGGATTGAAGCTTTCTTT. Amino acid sequence: CASSMFGGTGIEAFF.